This T cell receptor (beta chain) emerged from a study of T-cell reconstitution after alpha-beta-depleted transplantation in children. Overall study findings and caveats: About two months after transplant, alpha-beta T cells reportedly came from several hundred expanded graft clones.

CDR1 and CDR2 (germline): MNHEY, SMNVEV (reference sequence). This CDR3 has 15 residues. Trimming removed 10 bases at V and 0 bases at J, with 19 bases between. Unique molecular identifiers tagged the TCRbeta library. TCRdb reanalysed the PCR reads using MiXCR and keeps one entry per CDR3 protein. The sample contains about 210,000 distinct CDR3 sequences, 17% of which appear only once. On this clonotype: Its antigen is not identified.

The starting material was PBMCs, mostly from graft donor cells, obtained 360 days after TCRalphabeta/CD19-depleted stem cell transplant. V is TRBV27 and J is TRBJ2-7, with D maybe TRBD2 (6 bases). This sequence originates from a male patient between 2 and 10 years old who had a stem cell transplant for acute lymphoblastic leukemia, so the T cells may come from the graft donor. The CDR3 nucleotides are TGTGCCAACTACCCCGCCGGGGGTTACTCCTACGAGCAGTACTTC. Protein sequence: CANYPAGGYSYEQYF.